The sample holds one count of the clone carrying this T cell receptor (beta chain). The data originate from a study of blood T cell repertoires in COVID-19. Study details: The United States, Italy and Spain supplied acute and convalescent COVID-19 samples.

In the study's own analysis: Amplifying reference gene primers gave estimates of nucleated cell counts. The data were produced by immunoSEQ multiplex PCR, yet TCRdb's version contains in-frame clones alone and is incomplete. D and trimming were read from the DNA, whereas the V and J calls and clone size are those reported in that table. The sample lists 100,000 to 150,000 clones, more than 70% occurring once. This CDR3 has 12 residues. Germline loops: CDR1 MDHEN, CDR2 SYDVKM. Deletions cut 10 bases from V and 5 bases from J, with 12 bases between. This clonotype originated in a woman of 80 years or more with COVID-19, enrolled during active disease. The sample consisted of peripheral blood. The chain joins TRBV28 to TRBJ1-5; D possibly corresponds to TRBD1 (5 bases). The CDR3 region has the DNA TGTGCCACCACATGGGGGGATCAGCCCCAGCATTTT. This sequence encodes CATTWGDQPQHF.